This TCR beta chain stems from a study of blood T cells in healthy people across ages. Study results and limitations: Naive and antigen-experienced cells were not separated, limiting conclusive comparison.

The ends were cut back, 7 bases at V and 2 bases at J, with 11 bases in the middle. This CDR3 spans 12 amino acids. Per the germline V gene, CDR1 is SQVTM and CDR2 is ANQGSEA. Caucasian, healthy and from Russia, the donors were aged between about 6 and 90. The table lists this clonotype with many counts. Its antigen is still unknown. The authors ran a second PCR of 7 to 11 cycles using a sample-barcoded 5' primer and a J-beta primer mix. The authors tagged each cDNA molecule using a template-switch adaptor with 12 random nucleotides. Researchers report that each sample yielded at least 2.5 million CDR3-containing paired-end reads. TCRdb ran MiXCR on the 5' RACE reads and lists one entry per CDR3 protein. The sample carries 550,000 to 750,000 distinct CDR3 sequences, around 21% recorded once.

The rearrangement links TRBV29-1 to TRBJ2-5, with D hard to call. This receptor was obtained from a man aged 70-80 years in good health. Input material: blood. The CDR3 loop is CSATGGQETQYF. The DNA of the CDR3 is TGCAGCGCCACCGGTGGGCAAGAGACCCAGTACTTC.